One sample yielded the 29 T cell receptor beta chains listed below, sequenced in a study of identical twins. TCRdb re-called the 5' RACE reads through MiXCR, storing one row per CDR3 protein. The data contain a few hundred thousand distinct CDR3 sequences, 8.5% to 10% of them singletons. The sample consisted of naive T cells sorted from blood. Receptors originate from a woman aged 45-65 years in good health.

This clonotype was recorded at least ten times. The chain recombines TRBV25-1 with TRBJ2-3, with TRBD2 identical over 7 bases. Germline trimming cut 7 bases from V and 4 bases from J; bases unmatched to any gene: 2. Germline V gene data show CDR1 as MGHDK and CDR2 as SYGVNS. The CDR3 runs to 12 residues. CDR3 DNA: TGTGCCAGCAACGCGGGAGCAGATACGCAGTATTTT. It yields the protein CASNAGADTQYF.

The CDR3 DNA sequence: TGTGCCTGGAGTAGGGCAGTTTTGAACACCGGGGAGCTGTTTTTT. Translating gives CAWSRAVLNTGELFF. The gene calls are TRBV30 and TRBJ2-2; D gene uncertain. Trimming removed 2 bases at V and 1 base at J, with 11 bases between. The CDR3 sequence is 15 residues long. Germline-derived CDR1 and CDR2 are GTSNPN and SVGIG (reference sequence).

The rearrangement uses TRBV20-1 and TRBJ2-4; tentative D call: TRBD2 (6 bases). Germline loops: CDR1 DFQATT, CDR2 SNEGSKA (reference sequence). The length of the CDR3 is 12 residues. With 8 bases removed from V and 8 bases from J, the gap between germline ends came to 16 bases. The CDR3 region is CSFGRGDDIQYF. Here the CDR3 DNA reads TGCAGTTTCGGGCGCGGGGATGACATTCAGTACTTC.

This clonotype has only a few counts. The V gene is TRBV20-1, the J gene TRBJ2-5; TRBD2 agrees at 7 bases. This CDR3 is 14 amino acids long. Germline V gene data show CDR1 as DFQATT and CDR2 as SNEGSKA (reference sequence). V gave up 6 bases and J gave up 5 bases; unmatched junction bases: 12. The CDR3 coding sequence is TGCAGTGCCTTCCCGAGCGGGATTCGGGAGACCCAGTACTTC. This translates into CSAFPSGIRETQYF.

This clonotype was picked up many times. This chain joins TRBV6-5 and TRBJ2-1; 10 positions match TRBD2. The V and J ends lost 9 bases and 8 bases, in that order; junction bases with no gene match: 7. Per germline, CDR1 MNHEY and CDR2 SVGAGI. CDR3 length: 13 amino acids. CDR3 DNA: TGTGCCAGTTTCCTAGCGGGAGACCATGAGCAGTTCTTC. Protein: CASFLAGDHEQFF.

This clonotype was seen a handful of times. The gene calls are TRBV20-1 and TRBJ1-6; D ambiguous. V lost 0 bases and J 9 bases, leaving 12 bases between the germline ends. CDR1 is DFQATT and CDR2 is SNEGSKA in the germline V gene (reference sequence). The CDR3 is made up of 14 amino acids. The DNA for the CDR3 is TGCAGTGCTAGAGATCGCGGGGTGGGTTCACCCCTCCACTTT. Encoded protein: CSARDRGVGSPLHF.

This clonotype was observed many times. In DNA form, the CDR3 reads TGTGCCAGCAGCTTAGTCGCGCTAGCGCAACGGAGCTCCTACAATGAGCAGTTCTTC. Translating it yields CASSLVALAQRSSYNEQFF. The gene calls are TRBV7-8 and TRBJ2-1; TRBD2 might be the D (6 bases). The CDR3 is made up of 19 amino acids. Trimming took 1 base from V and 0 from J, leaving 19 bases between them. Germline V CDR1 and CDR2: SGHVS, FQNEAQ.

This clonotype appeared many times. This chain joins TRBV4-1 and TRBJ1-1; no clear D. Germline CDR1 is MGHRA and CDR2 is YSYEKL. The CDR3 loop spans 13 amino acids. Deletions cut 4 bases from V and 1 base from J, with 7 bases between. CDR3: CASSLQSNTEAFF. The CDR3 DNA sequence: TGCGCCAGCAGCCTCCAGTCGAACACTGAAGCTTTCTTT.

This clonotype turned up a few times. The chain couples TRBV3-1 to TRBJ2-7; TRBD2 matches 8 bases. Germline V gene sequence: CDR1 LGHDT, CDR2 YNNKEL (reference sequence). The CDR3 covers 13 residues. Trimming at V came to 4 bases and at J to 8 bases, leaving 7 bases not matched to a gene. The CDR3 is CASSLAGREQQYV. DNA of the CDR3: TGTGCCAGCAGCCTAGCGGGAAGGGAACAGCAGTACGTC.

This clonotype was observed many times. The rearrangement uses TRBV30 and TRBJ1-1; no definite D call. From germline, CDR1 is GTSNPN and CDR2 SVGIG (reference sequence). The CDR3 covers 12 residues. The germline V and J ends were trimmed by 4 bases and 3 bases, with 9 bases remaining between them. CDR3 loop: CAWTSRDTEAFF. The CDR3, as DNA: TGTGCCTGGACTTCGAGGGACACTGAAGCTTTCTTT.

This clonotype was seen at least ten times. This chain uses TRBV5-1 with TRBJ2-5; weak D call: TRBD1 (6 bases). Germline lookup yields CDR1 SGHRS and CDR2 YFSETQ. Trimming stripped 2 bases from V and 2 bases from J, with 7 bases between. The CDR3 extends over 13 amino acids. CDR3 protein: CASSFGQQETQYF. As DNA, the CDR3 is TGCGCCAGCAGCTTCGGACAGCAAGAGACCCAGTACTTC.

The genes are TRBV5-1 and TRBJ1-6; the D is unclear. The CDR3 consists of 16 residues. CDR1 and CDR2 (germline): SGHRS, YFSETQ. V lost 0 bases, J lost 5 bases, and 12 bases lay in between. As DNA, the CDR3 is TGCGCCAGCAGCTTGGCGGGGTTTGCCAATAATTCACCCCTCCACTTT. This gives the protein CASSLAGFANNSPLHF.

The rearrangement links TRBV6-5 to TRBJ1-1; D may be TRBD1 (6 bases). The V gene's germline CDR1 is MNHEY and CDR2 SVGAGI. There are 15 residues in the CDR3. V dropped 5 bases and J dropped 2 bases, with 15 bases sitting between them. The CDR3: CASSKDWTVNTEAFF. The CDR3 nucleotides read TGTGCCAGCAGTAAGGACTGGACAGTTAACACTGAAGCTTTCTTT.

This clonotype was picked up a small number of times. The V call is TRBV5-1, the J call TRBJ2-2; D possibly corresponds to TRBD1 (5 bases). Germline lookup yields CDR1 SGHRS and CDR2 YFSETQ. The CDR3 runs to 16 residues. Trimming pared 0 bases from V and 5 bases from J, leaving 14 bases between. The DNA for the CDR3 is TGCGCCAGCAGCTTGGCAGGGAAAATGACGACCGGGGAGCTGTTTTTT. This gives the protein CASSLAGKMTTGELFF.

The CDR3 sequence is CASSQELVSGNTIYF. CDR3 sequence (DNA): TGTGCCAGCAGCCAAGAGCTTGTATCTGGAAACACCATATATTTT. The chain carries TRBV14 and TRBJ1-3; D remains ambiguous. CDR3 length equals 15 residues. Trimming left V 0 bases short and J 1 base short, with 7 bases between. Germline-derived CDR1 and CDR2 are SGHDN and FVKESK.

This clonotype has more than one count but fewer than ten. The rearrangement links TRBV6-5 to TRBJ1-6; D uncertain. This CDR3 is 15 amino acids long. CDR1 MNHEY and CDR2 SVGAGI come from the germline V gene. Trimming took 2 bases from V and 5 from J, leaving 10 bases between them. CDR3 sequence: CASSYQDGHNSPLHF. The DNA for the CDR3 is TGTGCCAGCAGTTACCAGGACGGACATAATTCACCCCTCCACTTT.

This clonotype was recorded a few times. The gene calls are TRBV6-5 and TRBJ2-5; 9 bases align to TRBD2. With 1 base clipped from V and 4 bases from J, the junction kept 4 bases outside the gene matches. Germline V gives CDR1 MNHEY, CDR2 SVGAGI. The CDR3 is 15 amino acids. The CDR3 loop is CASSYYTSGSETQYF. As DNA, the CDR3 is TGTGCCAGCAGTTACTATACTAGCGGGTCAGAGACCCAGTACTTC.

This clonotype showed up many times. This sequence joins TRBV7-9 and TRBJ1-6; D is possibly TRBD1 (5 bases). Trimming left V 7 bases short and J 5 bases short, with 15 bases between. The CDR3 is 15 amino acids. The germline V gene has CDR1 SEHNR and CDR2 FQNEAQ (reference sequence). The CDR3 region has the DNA TGTGCCAGCACCTTTTACAGAGGGGATAATTCACCCCTCCACTTT. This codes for CASTFYRGDNSPLHF. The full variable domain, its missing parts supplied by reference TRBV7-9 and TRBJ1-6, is DTGVSQNPRHKITKRGQNVTFRCDPISEHNRLYWYRQTLGQGPEFLTYFQNEAQLEKSRLLSDRFSAERPKGSFSTLEIQRTEQGDSAMYLCASTFYRGDNSPLHFGNGTRLTVT.

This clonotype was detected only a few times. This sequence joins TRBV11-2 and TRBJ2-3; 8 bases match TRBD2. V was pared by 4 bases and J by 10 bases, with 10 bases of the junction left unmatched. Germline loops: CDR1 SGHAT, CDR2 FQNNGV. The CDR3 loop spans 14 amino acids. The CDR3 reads CASSWEGGGIAQYF. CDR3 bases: TGTGCCAGCAGCTGGGAAGGCGGGGGGATTGCGCAGTATTTT.

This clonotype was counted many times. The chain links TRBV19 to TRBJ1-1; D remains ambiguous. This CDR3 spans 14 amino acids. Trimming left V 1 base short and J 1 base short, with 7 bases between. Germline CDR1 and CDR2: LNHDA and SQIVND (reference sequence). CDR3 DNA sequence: TGTGCCAGTAGTATAGGATGGGGGAACACTGAAGCTTTCTTT. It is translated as CASSIGWGNTEAFF.

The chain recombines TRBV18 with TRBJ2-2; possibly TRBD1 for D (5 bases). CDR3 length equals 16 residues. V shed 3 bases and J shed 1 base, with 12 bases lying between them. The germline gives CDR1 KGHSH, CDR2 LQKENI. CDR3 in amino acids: CASSPLTALNTGELFF. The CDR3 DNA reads TGTGCCAGCTCACCTTTGACAGCTCTGAACACCGGGGAGCTGTTTTTT. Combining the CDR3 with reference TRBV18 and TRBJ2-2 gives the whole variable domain NAGVMQNPRHLVRRRGQEARLRCSPMKGHSHVYWYRQLPEEGLKFMVYLQKENIIDESGMPKERFSAEFPKEGPSILRIQQVVRGDSAAYFCASSPLTALNTGELFFGEGSRLTVL.

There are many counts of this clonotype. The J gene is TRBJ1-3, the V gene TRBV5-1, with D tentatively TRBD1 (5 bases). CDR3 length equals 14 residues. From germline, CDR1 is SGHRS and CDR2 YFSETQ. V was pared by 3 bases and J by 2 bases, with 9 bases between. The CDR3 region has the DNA TGCGCCAGCAGCTCGGGGGGAGCTGGAAACACCATATATTTT. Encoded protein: CASSSGGAGNTIYF. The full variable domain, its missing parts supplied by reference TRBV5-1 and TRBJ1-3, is KAGVTQTPRYLIKTRGQQVTLSCSPISGHRSVSWYQQTPGQGLQFLFEYFSETQRNKGNFPGRFSGRQFSNSRSEMNVSTLELGDSALYLCASSSGGAGNTIYFGEGSWLTVV.

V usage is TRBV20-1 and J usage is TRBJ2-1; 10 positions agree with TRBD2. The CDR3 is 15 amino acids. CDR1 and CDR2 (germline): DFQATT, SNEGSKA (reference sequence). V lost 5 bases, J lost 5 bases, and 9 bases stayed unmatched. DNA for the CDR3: TGCAGTGCTCTCCCCGGGACTAGCGACCACAATGAGCAGTTCTTC. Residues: CSALPGTSDHNEQFF.

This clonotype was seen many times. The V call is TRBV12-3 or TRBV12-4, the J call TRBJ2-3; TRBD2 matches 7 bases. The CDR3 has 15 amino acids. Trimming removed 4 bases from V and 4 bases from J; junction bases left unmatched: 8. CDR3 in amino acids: CASSYSGGPPDTQYF. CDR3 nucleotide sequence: TGTGCCAGCAGTTATTCGGGAGGTCCCCCAGATACGCAGTATTTT.

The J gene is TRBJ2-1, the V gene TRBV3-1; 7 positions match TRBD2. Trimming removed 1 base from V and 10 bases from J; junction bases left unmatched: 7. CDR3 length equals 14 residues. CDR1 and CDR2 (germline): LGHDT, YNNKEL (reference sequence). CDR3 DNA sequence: TGTGCCAGCAGCCAAGGGCGGCGGGAGCGGGAGCAGTTCTTC. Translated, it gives CASSQGRREREQFF.

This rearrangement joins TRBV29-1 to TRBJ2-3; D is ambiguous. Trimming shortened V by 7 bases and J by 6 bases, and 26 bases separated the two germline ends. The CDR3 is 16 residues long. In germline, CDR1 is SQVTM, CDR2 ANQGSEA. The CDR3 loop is CSGNRAFREPADTQYF. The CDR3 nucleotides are TGCAGCGGCAACCGCGCGTTTAGGGAACCCGCGGATACGCAGTATTTT.

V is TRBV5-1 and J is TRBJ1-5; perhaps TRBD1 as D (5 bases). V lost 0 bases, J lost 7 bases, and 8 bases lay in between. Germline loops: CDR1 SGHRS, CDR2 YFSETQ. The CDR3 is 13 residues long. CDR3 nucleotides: TGCGCCAGCAGCTTGGAGGGGCCACAGCCCCAGCATTTT. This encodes CASSLEGPQPQHF. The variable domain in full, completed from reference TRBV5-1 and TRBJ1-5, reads KAGVTQTPRYLIKTRGQQVTLSCSPISGHRSVSWYQQTPGQGLQFLFEYFSETQRNKGNFPGRFSGRQFSNSRSEMNVSTLELGDSALYLCASSLEGPQPQHFGDGTRLSIL.

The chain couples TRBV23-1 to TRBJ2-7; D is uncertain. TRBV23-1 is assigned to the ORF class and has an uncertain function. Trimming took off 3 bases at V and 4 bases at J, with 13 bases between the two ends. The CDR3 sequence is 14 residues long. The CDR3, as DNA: TGCGCCAGCAGTCAGGTGGCAGGATATTACGAGCAGTACGTC. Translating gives CASSQVAGYYEQYV.

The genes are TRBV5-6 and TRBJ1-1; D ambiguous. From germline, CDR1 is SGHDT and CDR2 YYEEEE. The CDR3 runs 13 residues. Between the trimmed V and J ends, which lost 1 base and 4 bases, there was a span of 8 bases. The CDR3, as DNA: TGTGCCAGCAGCTTGTCACCAACCACTGAAGCTTTCTTT. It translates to CASSLSPTTEAFF.